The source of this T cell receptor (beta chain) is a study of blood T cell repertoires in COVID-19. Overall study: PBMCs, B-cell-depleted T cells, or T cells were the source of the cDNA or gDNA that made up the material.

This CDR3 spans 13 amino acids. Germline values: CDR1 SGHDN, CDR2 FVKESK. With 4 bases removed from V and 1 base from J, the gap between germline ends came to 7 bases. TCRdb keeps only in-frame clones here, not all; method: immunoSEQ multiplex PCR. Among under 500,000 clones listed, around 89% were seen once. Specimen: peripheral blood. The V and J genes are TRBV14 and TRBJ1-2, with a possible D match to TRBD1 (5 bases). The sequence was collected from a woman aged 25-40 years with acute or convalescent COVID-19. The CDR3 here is CASSRDSNYGYTF. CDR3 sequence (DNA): TGTGCCAGCAGCCGAGACAGTAACTATGGCTACACCTTC.